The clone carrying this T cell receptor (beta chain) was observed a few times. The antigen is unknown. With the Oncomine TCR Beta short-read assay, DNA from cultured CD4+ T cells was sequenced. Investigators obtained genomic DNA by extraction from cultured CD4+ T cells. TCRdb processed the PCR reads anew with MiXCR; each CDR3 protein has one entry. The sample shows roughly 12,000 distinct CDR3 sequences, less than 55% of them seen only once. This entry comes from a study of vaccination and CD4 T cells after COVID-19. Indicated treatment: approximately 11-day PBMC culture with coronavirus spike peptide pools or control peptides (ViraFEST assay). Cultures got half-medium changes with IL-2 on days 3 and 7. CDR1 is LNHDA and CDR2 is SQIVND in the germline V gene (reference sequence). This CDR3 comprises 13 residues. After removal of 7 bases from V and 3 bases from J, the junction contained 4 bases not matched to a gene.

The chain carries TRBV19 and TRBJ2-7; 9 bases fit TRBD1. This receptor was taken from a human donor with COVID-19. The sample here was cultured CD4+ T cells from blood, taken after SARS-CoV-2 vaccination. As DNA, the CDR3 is TGTGCCAGTATGGGGACAGGGATCTACGAGCAGTACTTC. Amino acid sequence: CASMGTGIYEQYF.